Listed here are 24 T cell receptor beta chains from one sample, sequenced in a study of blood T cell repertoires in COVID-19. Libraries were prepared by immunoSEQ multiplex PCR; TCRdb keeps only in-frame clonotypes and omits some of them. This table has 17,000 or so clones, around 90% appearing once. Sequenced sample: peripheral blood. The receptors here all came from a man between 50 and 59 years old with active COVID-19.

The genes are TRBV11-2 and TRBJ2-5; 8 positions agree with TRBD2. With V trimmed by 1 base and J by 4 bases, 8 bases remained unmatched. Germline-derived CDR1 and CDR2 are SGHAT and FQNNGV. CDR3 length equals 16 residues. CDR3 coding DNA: TGTGCCAGCAGCTTAGGAGCGGGAGCTTTTGTAGAGACCCAGTACTTC. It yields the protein CASSLGAGAFVETQYF.

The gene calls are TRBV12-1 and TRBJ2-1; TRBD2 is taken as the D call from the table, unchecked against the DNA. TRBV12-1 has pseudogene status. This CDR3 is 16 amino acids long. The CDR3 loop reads CASSRTSGSPYNEQFF. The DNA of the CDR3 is TGTGCCAGCAGCCGGACTAGCGGGAGTCCCTACAATGAGCAGTTCTTC.

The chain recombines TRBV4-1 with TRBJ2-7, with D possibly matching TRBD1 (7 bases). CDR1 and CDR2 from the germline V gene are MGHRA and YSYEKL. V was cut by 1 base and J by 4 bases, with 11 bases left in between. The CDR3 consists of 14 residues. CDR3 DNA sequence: TGCGCCAGCAGCCAAGGGCCAGGGGGGTACGAGCAGTACTTC. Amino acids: CASSQGPGGYEQYF.

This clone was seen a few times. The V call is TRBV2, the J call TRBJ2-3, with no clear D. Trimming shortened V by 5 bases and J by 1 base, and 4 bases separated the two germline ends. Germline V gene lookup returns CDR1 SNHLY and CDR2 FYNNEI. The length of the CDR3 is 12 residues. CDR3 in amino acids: CASSSGTDTQYF. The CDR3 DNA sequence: TGTGCCAGCAGTAGCGGCACAGATACGCAGTATTTT.

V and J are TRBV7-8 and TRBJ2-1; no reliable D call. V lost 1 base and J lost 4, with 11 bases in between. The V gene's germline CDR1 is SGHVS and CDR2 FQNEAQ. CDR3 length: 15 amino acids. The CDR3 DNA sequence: TGTGCCAGCAGCTTAGATGGGCTCGATTACAATGAGCAGTTCTTC. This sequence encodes CASSLDGLDYNEQFF. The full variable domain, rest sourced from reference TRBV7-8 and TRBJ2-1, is GAGVSQSPRYKVAKRGQDVALRCDPISGHVSLFWYQQALGQGPEFLTYFQNEAQLDKSGLPSDRFFAERPEGSVSTLKIQRTQQEDSAVYLCASSLDGLDYNEQFFGPGTRLTVL.

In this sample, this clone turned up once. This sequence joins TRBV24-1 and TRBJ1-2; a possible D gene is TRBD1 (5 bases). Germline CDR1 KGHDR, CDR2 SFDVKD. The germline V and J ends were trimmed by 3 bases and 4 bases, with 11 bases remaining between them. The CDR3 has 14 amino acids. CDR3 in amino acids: CATSDTGLSYGYTF. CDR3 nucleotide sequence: TGTGCCACCAGTGATACGGGACTATCCTATGGCTACACCTTC.

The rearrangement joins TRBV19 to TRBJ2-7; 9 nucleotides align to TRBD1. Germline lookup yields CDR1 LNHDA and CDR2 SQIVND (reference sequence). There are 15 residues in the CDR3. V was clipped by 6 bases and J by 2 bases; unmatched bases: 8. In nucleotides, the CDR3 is TGTGCCAGTAGGCCGCAGGGACAGGGTACCTACGAGCAGTACTTC. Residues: CASRPQGQGTYEQYF. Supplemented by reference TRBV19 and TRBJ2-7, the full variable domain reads DGGITQSPKYLFRKEGQNVTLSCEQNLNHDAMYWYRQDPGQGLRLIYYSQIVNDFQKGDIAEGYSVSREKKESFPLTVTSAQKNPTAFYLCASRPQGQGTYEQYFGPGTRLTVT.

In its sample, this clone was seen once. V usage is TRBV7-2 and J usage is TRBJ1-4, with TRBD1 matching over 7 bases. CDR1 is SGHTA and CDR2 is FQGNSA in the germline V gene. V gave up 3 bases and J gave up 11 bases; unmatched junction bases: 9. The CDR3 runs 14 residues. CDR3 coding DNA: TGTGCCAGCAGCTTCCACAGGGGCGGGGAGAAACTGTTTTTT. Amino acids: CASSFHRGGEKLFF. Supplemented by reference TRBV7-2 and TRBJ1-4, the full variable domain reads GAGVSQSPSNKVTEKGKDVELRCDPISGHTALYWYRQSLGQGLEFLIYFQGNSAPDKSGLPSDRFSAERTGGSVSTLTIQRTQQEDSAVYLCASSFHRGGEKLFFGSGTQLSVL.

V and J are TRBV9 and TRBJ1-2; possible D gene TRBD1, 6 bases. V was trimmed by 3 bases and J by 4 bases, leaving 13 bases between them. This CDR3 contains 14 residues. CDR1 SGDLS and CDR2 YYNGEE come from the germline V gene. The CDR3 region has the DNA TGTGCCAGCAGCGCCGGAACAGGGTCCTATGGCTACACCTTC. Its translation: CASSAGTGSYGYTF.

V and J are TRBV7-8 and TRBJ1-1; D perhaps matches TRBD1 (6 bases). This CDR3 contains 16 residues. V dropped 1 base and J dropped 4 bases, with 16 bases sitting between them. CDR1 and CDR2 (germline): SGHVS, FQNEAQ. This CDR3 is CASSLDRVRKTTEAFF. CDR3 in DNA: TGTGCCAGCAGCTTAGACAGGGTTAGGAAGACCACTGAAGCTTTCTTT. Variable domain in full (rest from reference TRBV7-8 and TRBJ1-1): GAGVSQSPRYKVAKRGQDVALRCDPISGHVSLFWYQQALGQGPEFLTYFQNEAQLDKSGLPSDRFFAERPEGSVSTLKIQRTQQEDSAVYLCASSLDRVRKTTEAFFGQGTRLTVV.

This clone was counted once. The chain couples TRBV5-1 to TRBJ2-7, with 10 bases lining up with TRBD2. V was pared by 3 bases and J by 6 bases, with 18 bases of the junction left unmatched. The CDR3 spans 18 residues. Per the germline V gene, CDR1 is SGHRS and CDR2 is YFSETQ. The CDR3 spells CASSSKISGTSDTREQYF. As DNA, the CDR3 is TGCGCCAGCAGCTCGAAAATCTCCGGGACTAGCGATACCCGCGAGCAGTACTTC.

Here the CDR3 DNA reads TGTGCCAGCAGCCAAGATCGGACAGCCTTCTATGGCTACACCTTC. It encodes CASSQDRTAFYGYTF. The V gene is TRBV14, the J gene TRBJ1-2; TRBD1 is a possible D gene (6 bases). Trimming removed 0 bases from V and 4 bases from J, with 12 bases in between. The CDR3 spans 15 residues. CDR1 is SGHDN, CDR2 FVKESK, per germline.

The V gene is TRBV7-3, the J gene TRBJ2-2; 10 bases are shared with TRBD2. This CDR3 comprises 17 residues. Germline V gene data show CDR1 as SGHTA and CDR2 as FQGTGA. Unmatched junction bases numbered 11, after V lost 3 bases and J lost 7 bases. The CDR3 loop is CASSFTSGISQDGELFF. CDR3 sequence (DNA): TGTGCCAGCAGCTTCACTAGCGGGATCTCCCAGGACGGGGAGCTGTTTTTT.

The CDR3 is CASSSRLAGVWYEQYF. In DNA form, the CDR3 reads TGTGCCAGCAGTTCGAGACTAGCGGGAGTTTGGTACGAGCAGTACTTC. The chain employs TRBV6-5 and TRBJ2-7; 12 bases map to TRBD2. V dropped 4 bases and J dropped 4; count of bases not matched to a gene: 8. The CDR3 runs to 16 residues. Germline V gene sequence: CDR1 MNHEY, CDR2 SVGAGI.

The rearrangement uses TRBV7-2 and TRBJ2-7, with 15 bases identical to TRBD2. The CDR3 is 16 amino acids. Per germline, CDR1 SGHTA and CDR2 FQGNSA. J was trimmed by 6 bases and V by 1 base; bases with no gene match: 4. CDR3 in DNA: TGTGCCAGCAGCTTAGTGGGACTAGCGGGAGGATCCGAGCAGTACTTC. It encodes CASSLVGLAGGSEQYF.

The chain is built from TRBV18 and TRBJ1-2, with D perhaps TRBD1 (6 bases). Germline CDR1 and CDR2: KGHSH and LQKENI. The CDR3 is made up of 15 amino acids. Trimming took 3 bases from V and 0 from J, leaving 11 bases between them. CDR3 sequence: CASSPGQKSNYGYTF. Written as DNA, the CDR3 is TGTGCCAGCTCACCGGGACAAAAGTCTAACTATGGCTACACCTTC.

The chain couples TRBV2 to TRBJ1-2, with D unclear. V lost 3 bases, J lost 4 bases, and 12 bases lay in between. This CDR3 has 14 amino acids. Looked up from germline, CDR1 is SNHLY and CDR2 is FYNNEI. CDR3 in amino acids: CASSEEGFIYGYTF. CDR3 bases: TGTGCCAGCAGTGAGGAGGGCTTTATCTATGGCTACACCTTC.

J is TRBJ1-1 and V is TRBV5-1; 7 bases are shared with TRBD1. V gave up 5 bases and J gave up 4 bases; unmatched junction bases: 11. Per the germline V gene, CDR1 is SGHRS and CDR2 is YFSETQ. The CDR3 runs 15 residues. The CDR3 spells CASRLQTGWGTEAFF. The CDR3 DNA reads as TGCGCCAGCAGACTCCAGACAGGGTGGGGCACTGAAGCTTTCTTT.

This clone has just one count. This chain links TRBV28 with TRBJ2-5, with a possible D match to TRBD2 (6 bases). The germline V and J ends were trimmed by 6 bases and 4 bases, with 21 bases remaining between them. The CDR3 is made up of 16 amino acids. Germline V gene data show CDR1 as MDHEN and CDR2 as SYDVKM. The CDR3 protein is CASSPGRAGPGETQYF. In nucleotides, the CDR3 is TGTGCCAGCAGCCCAGGGCGGGCGGGACCGGGAGAGACCCAGTACTTC.

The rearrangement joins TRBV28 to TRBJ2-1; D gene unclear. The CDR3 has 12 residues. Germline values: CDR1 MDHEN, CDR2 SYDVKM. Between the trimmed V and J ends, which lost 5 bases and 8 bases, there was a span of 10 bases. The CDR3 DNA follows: TGTGCCAGCAGTCTTTCGGGTGATGAGCAGTTCTTC. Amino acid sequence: CASSLSGDEQFF.

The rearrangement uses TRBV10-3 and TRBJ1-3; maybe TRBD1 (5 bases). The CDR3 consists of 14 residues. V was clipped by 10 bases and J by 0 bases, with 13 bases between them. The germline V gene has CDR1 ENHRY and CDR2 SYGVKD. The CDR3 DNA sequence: TGTGCCAGCTGGACACCCCGCTCTGGAAACACCATATATTTT. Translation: CASWTPRSGNTIYF.

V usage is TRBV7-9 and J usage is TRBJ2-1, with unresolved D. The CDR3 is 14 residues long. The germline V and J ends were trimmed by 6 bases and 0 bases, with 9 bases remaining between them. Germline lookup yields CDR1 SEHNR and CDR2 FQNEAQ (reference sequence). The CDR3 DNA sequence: TGTGCCAGCAGACCGCGGAGCTCCTACAATGAGCAGTTCTTC. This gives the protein CASRPRSSYNEQFF.

CDR3 protein: CASSERSGVSYEQYF. CDR3 sequence (DNA): TGTGCCAGCAGTGAACGTAGCGGAGTCTCCTACGAGCAGTACTTC. The chain has TRBV2 and TRBJ2-7, with D possibly being TRBD2 (6 bases). In germline, CDR1 is SNHLY, CDR2 FYNNEI. The CDR3 sequence is 15 residues long. V was clipped by 2 bases and J by 0 bases, with 11 bases between them.

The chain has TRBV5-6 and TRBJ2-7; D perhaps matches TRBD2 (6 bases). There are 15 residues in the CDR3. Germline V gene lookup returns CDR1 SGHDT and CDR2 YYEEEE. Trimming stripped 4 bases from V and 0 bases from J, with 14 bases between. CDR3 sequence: CASSIMGRSSYEQYF. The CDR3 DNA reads TGTGCCAGCAGCATCATGGGGAGGTCCTCCTACGAGCAGTACTTC. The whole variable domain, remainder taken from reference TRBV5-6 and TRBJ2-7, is DAGVTQSPTHLIKTRGQQVTLRCSPKSGHDTVSWYQQALGQGPQFIFQYYEEEERQRGNFPDRFSGHQFPNYSSELNVNALLLGDSALYLCASSIMGRSSYEQYFGPGTRLTVT.